The rows below give T cell receptor beta chains drawn from one sample of a study of shared clonotypes between healthy human individuals. Sequenced by immunoSEQ multiplex PCR; TCRdb stores in-frame clones only, minus some. The sample has about 560,000 clones; around 78% are singletons. Sequenced material: PBMCs. These receptors were obtained from a woman in her thirties or forties in good health. Some clones in this sample may be carry-over from other donors' samples. The CDR3 runs from the conserved cysteine through the conserved F or W. D genes are given only for firm matches. Clone sizes are given selectively: once, few, many, or a class where the clone is expanded.

abundance	v_gene	d_gene	j_gene	CDR3aa	CDR3nt
-	TRBV28	TRBD1	TRBJ1-2	CASSLWTGGAANYGYTF	TGTGCCAGCAGTTTGTGGACAGGGGGGGCGGCTAACTATGGCTACACCTTC
-	TRBV30	TRBD1	TRBJ1-2	CACQGTGVFMSYTF	TGTGCCTGCCAGGGGACAGGGGTTTTCATGAGCTACACCTTC
-	TRBV28	-	TRBJ2-7	CASSLLEHEQYF	TGTGCCAGCAGTTTACTAGAACACGAGCAGTACTTC
-	TRBV5-4	-	TRBJ2-1	CASSQPSLDEQFF	TGTGCCAGCAGCCAACCATCCCTCGATGAGCAGTTCTTC
-	TRBV5-8	TRBD2	TRBJ2-2	CASSLATSGRTGELFF	TGTGCCAGCAGCTTGGCGACTAGCGGGAGAACCGGGGAGCTGTTTTTT
-	TRBV30	-	TRBJ2-5	CAWRSTGFGETQYF	TGTGCCTGGAGGTCTACAGGGTTTGGAGAGACCCAGTACTTC
few	TRBV5-1	-	TRBJ2-3	CASSEAGSTDTQYF	TGCGCCAGCAGCGAGGCCGGATCCACAGATACGCAGTATTTT
-	TRBV18	-	TRBJ1-2	CASSPYATERGGINYGYTF	TGTGCCAGCTCACCATACGCGACAGAAAGAGGGGGGATAAACTATGGCTACACCTTC
-	TRBV18	-	TRBJ2-5	CASSPTAQETQYF	TGTGCCAGCTCACCAACCGCGCAGGAGACCCAGTACTTC
-	TRBV7-2	TRBD2	TRBJ2-2	CASSSMLLAGSGELFF	TGTGCCAGCAGCTCCATGTTACTAGCGGGATCCGGGGAGCTGTTTTTT
-	TRBV7-2	TRBD2	TRBJ2-1	CASSLGLAGVNEQFF	TGTGCCAGCAGCTTAGGACTAGCGGGAGTCAATGAGCAGTTCTTC
-	TRBV4-1	-	TRBJ1-2	CASSPAGGDWYGYTF	TGCGCCAGCAGCCCGGCTGGGGGGGACTGGTATGGCTACACCTTC
-	TRBV30	-	TRBJ1-3	CAWIKSNSGNTIYF	TGTGCCTGGATAAAGAGTAACTCTGGAAACACCATATATTTT
-	TRBV5-4	TRBD2	TRBJ2-5	CASSSGLAGNLETQYF	TGTGCCAGCAGCTCGGGACTAGCGGGAAATTTGGAGACCCAGTACTTC
-	TRBV5-4	TRBD1	TRBJ2-7	CASSTHPDRVEQYF	TGTGCCAGCAGCACCCACCCCGACAGGGTCGAGCAGTACTTC
-	TRBV4-1	TRBD2	TRBJ2-7	CASSTRTRASEQYF	TGCGCCAGCAGCACCAGGACTAGGGCCTCCGAGCAGTACTTC
-	TRBV30	TRBD2	TRBJ2-7	CAWSVKREENEQYF	TGTGCCTGGAGTGTAAAGCGGGAGGAAAACGAGCAGTACTTC
-	TRBV4-1	-	TRBJ2-7	CASSRYSSSYEQYF	TGCGCCAGCAGCCGGTACAGCTCATCCTACGAGCAGTACTTC
many	TRBV30	-	TRBJ1-2	CAWSGSTYHGYTF	TGTGCCTGGAGTGGATCGACTTACCATGGCTACACCTTC
-	TRBV18	-	TRBJ2-7	CASSPRAPMGDEQYF	TGTGCCAGCTCACCCCGGGCTCCAATGGGGGACGAGCAGTACTTC
few	TRBV7-3	-	TRBJ2-7	CASSLRKSYEQYF	TGTGCCAGCAGCTTAAGGAAATCCTACGAGCAGTACTTC